The rows below give T cell receptor beta chains drawn from one sample of a study of graft-versus-host responses after intestinal transplantation. Profiled with immunoSEQ multiplex PCR; TCRdb holds only in-frame clones, not every one. The data show over 8,000 clones, 65% to 80% seen once. The input for sequencing was ileum tissue, taken 450 to 480 days after transplant. All receptors derive from a human patient who received an intestinal transplant, so some T cells may come from the graft donor. CDR3s include the opening cysteine and the closing phenylalanine or tryptophan. The order of the fields is CDR3 length, J gene, V gene, clone size, D gene, CDR3 protein, CDR3 DNA. The D gene is left open where the match is weak. Clone size is stated in some rows and not others, as once, few, many or a class when expanded.

14	TRBJ1-2	TRBV6-5	NA	NA	CASSRRDGPRGYTF	TGTGCCAGCAGTCGGCGGGACGGCCCCCGGGGCTACACCTTC
14	TRBJ1-2	TRBV30	NA	NA	CAWSVSAFNYGYTF	TGTGCCTGGAGTGTATCCGCTTTTAACTATGGCTACACCTTC
14	TRBJ1-2	TRBV6-6	NA	TRBD1	CASSPPGGVYGYTF	TGTGCCAGCAGCCCACCAGGGGGTGTCTATGGCTACACCTTC
14	TRBJ1-2	TRBV15	NA	NA	CATSRDTGNYGYTF	TGTGCCACCAGCAGAGATACAGGCAACTATGGCTACACCTTC
14	TRBJ2-3	TRBV5-6	NA	TRBD1	CASSFPDRADTQYF	TGTGCCAGCAGCTTCCCTGACAGGGCAGATACGCAGTATTTT
16	TRBJ1-3	TRBV5-5	NA	NA	CASSLDLAGSGNTIYF	TGTGCCAGCAGCTTGGATCTGGCAGGCTCTGGAAACACCATATATTTT
15	TRBJ2-2	TRBV27	NA	NA	CASRTGRGGTGELFF	TGTGCCAGCCGGACAGGCCGAGGGGGGACCGGGGAGCTGTTTTTT
15	TRBJ1-4	TRBV7-6	NA	NA	CASSQRGTANEKLFF	TGTGCCAGTAGCCAACGAGGGACGGCTAATGAAAAACTGTTTTTT
13	TRBJ2-5	TRBV28	NA	TRBD1	CAITRTGKETQYF	TGTGCCATCACCCGGACAGGGAAAGAGACCCAGTACTTC
16	TRBJ2-1	TRBV5-1	NA	TRBD2	CASSFWASGDYNEQFF	TGCGCCAGCAGCTTTTGGGCTAGCGGAGATTACAATGAGCAGTTCTTC
13	TRBJ1-5	TRBV6-5	NA	NA	CASRDSNNQPQHF	TGTGCCAGCAGGGACAGCAACAATCAGCCCCAGCATTTT
13	TRBJ2-1	TRBV4-3	NA	NA	CASSQEQANEQFF	TGCGCCAGCAGCCAAGAACAGGCGAATGAGCAGTTCTTC
14	TRBJ1-1	TRBV4-2	NA	NA	CASSQDRAGAEAFF	TGTGCCAGCAGCCAAGACAGGGCGGGCGCTGAAGCTTTCTTT
15	TRBJ1-1	TRBV25-1	once	NA	CASSAGGGLGTEAFF	TGTGCCAGCAGTGCCGGTGGGGGGTTGGGCACTGAAGCTTTCTTT
15	TRBJ1-2	TRBV5-6	once	NA	CASSFMRGPNYGYTF	TGTGCCAGCAGCTTCATGAGGGGTCCTAACTATGGCTACACCTTC
15	TRBJ2-7	TRBV10-3	NA	TRBD2	CAISGSGGSSYEQYF	TGTGCCATCAGTGGTAGCGGGGGAAGCTCCTACGAGCAGTACTTC
16	TRBJ2-5	TRBV7-6	NA	NA	CASSLGHRVHQETQYF	TGTGCCAGCAGCTTAGGTCACAGGGTACACCAAGAGACCCAGTACTTC
15	TRBJ1-5	TRBV28	NA	TRBD1	CASRITGGGQGPQHF	TGTGCCAGCAGGATTACAGGGGGTGGCCAGGGGCCCCAGCATTTT
14	TRBJ2-7	TRBV27	few	NA	CASSFGLRGYEQYF	TGTGCCAGCAGTTTCGGGTTACGAGGCTACGAGCAGTACTTC
13	TRBJ2-5	TRBV6-1	NA	NA	CASTPREQETQYF	TGTGCCAGCACACCCCGGGAGCAAGAGACCCAGTACTTC
20	TRBJ2-5	TRBV6-9	NA	TRBD2	CASSYSRGLAGGPIQETQYF	TGTGCCAGCAGTTATTCGCGTGGACTAGCGGGAGGGCCAATCCAAGAGACCCAGTACTTC
11	TRBJ2-5	TRBV4-2	NA	NA	CASSRGETQYF	TGTGCCAGCAGCAGAGGGGAGACCCAGTACTTC
15	TRBJ2-3	TRBV5-4	few	TRBD1	CASSLRPTGADTQYF	TGTGCCAGCAGCTTGCGGCCGACAGGGGCAGATACGCAGTATTTT
17	TRBJ1-6	TRBV21-1	once	NA	CASRKGLHIHHNSPLHF	TGTGCCAGCAGAAAGGGGCTACACATACATCATAATTCACCCCTCCACTTT
14	TRBJ1-1	TRBV5-1	medium-sized	NA	CASSFQDGNTEAFF	TGCGCCAGCAGCTTCCAGGACGGGAACACTGAAGCTTTCTTT
15	TRBJ2-3	TRBV5-1	NA	NA	CASSLELIPTDPQYF	TGCGCCAGCAGCTTGGAACTTATTCCCACAGATCCGCAGTATTTT